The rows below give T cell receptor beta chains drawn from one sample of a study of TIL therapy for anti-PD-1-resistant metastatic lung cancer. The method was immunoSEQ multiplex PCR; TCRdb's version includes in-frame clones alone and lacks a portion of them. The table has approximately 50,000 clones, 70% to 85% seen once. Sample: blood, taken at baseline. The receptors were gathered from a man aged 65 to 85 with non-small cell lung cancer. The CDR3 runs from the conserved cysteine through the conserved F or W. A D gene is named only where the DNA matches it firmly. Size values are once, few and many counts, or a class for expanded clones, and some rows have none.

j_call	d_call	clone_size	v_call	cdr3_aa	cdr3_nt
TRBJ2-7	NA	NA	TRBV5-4	CASSPDRFSSEQYF	TGTGCCAGCAGCCCCGACAGGTTCAGCAGCGAGCAGTACTTC
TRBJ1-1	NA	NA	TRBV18	CASSPGPQTGEAFF	TGTGCCAGCTCACCGGGACCCCAAACGGGTGAAGCTTTCTTT
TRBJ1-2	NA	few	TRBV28	CASSSDGYYGYTF	TGTGCCAGCAGTTCCGACGGGTACTATGGCTACACCTTC
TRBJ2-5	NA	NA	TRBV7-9	CASSLFGTQETQYF	TGTGCCAGCAGCCTCTTTGGGACCCAAGAGACCCAGTACTTC
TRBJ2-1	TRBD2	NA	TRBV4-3	CASSQDRSGRQFF	TGCGCCAGCAGCCAAGATCGGAGCGGGAGGCAGTTCTTC
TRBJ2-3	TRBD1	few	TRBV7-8	CASSLSQGASTDTQYF	TGTGCCAGCAGCTTAAGTCAGGGGGCGAGCACAGATACGCAGTATTTT
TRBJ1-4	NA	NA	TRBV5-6	CASSLRVTANEKLFF	TGTGCCAGCAGCTTGCGGGTGACAGCTAATGAAAAACTGTTTTTT
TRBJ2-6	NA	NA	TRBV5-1	CASSLDGTGANVLTF	TGCGCCAGCAGCTTGGACGGGACCGGGGCCAACGTCCTGACTTTC
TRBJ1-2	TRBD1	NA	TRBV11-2	CASSPDRGGYTF	TGTGCCAGCAGCCCCGACAGGGGTGGCTACACCTTC
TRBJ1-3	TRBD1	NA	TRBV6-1	CASSKTGGSGNTIYF	TGTGCCAGCAGTAAAACAGGGGGCTCTGGAAACACCATATATTTT
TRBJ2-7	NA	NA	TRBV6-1	CASSAGPHYEQYF	TGTGCCAGCAGTGCGGGACCCCACTACGAGCAGTACTTC
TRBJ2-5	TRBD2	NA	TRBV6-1	CAIKGLAGVETQYF	TGTGCCATTAAGGGGCTAGCGGGAGTAGAGACCCAGTACTTC
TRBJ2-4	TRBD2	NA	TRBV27	CASSIAGLAKNIQYF	TGTGCCAGCAGTATAGCGGGTCTAGCCAAAAACATTCAGTACTTC
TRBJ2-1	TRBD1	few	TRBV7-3	CASSKDRVFEQFF	TGTGCCAGCAGCAAGGACAGGGTTTTTGAGCAGTTCTTC
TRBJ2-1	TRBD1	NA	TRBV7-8	CASSGQGAIEQFF	TGTGCCAGCAGCGGCCAGGGGGCGATTGAGCAGTTCTTC
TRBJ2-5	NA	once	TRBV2	CASSGGMFRTQYF	TGTGCCAGCAGTGGAGGGATGTTTCGGACCCAGTACTTC
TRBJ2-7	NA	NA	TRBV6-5	CASSDSYEQYF	TGTGCCAGCAGCGACAGCTACGAGCAGTACTTC
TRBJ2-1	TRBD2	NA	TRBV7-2	CASSTTTSGRSFEQFF	TGTGCCAGCAGCACGACAACTAGCGGGAGAAGTTTTGAGCAGTTCTTC
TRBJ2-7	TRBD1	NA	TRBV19	CASTKDRGTYEQYF	TGTGCCAGTACTAAGGACAGGGGGACCTACGAGCAGTACTTC
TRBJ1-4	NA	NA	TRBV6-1	CASHRDATNEKLFF	TGTGCCAGTCACAGGGATGCAACTAATGAAAAACTGTTTTTT
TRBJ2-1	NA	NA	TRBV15	CATSRDSEFSSYNEQFF	TGTGCCACCAGCAGGGACAGCGAATTTAGCTCCTACAATGAGCAGTTCTTC
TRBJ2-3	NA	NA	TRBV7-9	CASSSDTQYF	TGTGCCAGCAGCTCAGATACGCAGTATTTT
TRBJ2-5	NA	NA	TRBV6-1	CEARSGSWEETQYF	TGTGAAGCGCGTTCCGGGTCATGGGAAGAGACCCAGTACTTC
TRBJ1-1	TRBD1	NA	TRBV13	CASSIRTGETEAFF	TGTGCCAGCAGCATCAGGACAGGGGAGACTGAAGCTTTCTTT
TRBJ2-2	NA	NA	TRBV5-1	CASSPPGRERTGELFF	TGCGCCAGCAGCCCCCCGGGACGCGAGAGGACCGGGGAGCTGTTTTTT
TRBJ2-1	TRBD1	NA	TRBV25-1	CASSGTGGDEQFF	TGTGCCAGCAGTGGGACAGGGGGCGATGAGCAGTTCTTC
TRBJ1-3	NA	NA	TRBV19	CASSTTTGRSGNTIYF	TGTGCCAGTAGTACGACTACAGGGAGGTCTGGAAACACCATATATTTT
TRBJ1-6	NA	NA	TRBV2	CASRVTGSYNSPLHF	TGTGCCAGCAGAGTTACAGGGAGCTATAATTCACCCCTCCACTTT
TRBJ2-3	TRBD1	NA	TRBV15	CATNRGRVEDTQYF	TGTGCCACAAACAGGGGGCGCGTCGAAGATACGCAGTATTTT
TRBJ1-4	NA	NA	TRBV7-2	CASSLVGGTTNEKLFF	TGTGCCAGCAGCTTAGTGGGGGGCACGACTAATGAAAAACTGTTTTTT
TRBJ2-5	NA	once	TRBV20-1	CSAPQETQYF	TGCAGTGCGCCACAAGAGACCCAGTACTTC
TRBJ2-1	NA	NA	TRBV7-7	CASSLGANYNEQFF	TGTGCCAGCAGCTTAGGGGCTAACTACAATGAGCAGTTCTTC
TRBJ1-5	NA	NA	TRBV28	CASSSQGLLYQPQHF	TGTGCCAGCAGTTCACAGGGTCTTTTGTATCAGCCCCAGCATTTT
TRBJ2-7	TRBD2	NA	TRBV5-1	CASSLAGTSGFNEQYF	TGCGCCAGCAGCTTGGCCGGGACTAGCGGGTTCAACGAGCAGTACTTC
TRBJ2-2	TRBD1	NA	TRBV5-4	CASSSEGLQGALTGELFF	TGTGCCAGCAGCTCCGAGGGTTTACAGGGGGCGCTCACCGGGGAGCTGTTTTTT
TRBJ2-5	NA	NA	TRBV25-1	CASSGRETQYF	TGTGCCAGCAGTGGGCGAGAGACCCAGTACTTC
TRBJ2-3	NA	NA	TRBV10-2	CASSDRGGNTDTQYF	TGCGCCAGCAGCGACAGGGGAGGGAACACAGATACGCAGTATTTT
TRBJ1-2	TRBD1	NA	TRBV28	CASTRTGVANYGYTF	TGTGCCAGCACCCGAACAGGGGTGGCTAACTATGGCTACACCTTC
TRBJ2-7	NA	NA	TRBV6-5	CASSYSSGRATYEQYF	TGTGCCAGCAGTTACTCGAGTGGCAGGGCAACCTACGAGCAGTACTTC
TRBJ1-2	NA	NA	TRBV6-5	CASSYSLGRLGYTF	TGTGCCAGCAGTTACTCTCTCGGACGATTAGGCTACACCTTC
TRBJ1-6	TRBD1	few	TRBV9	CASSPSPGTGDSPLHF	TGTGCCAGCAGCCCCAGCCCCGGGACAGGGGATTCACCCCTCCACTTT
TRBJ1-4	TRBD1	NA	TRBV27	CASTTGTGQGLNEKLFF	TGTGCCAGCACCACGGGGACAGGGCAAGGTCTAAATGAAAAACTGTTTTTT
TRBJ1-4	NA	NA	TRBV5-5	CASSPSRTVLEKLFF	TGTGCCAGCAGCCCTTCCAGGACGGTGTTGGAAAAACTGTTTTTT
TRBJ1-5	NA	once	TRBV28	CASTAPGARQPQHF	TGTGCCAGCACTGCACCCGGGGCTAGGCAGCCCCAGCATTTT
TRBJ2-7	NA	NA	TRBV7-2	CASTGGKQGAYEQYF	TGTGCCAGCACCGGGGGGAAACAGGGGGCCTACGAGCAGTACTTC
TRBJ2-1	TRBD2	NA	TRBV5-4	CASSLGLAGGGNEQFF	TGTGCCAGCAGCTTGGGACTAGCGGGTGGAGGCAATGAGCAGTTCTTC
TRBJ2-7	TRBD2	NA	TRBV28	CASRTGTSGYEQYF	TGTGCCAGCAGAACCGGGACTAGCGGCTACGAGCAGTACTTC
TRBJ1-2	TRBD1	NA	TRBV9	CASSPDREYGYTF	TGTGCCAGCAGCCCGGACAGGGAGTATGGCTACACCTTC